The clone carrying this T cell receptor (beta chain) is deemed medium-sized. Its antigen is not identified. The germline gives CDR1 SGHRS, CDR2 YFSETQ. This CDR3 region has 14 residues. J lost 5 bases, V lost 6 bases, and 10 bases had no gene match. A distinct unique molecular identifier was carried by each TCR cDNA molecule. One entry per CDR3 protein, called by TCRdb with MiXCR from the 5' RACE reads. The sample carries around 5,000 distinct CDR3 sequences, approximately 6.5% recorded once. The sample originates from a study of spatial heterogeneity in lung cancer. The sample's time point: sample taken at primary tumor resection. Points from the study as a whole: Intratumoral expanded alpha and beta TCR counts were found to track tumor mutation counts.

The sequence came from a male donor with early-stage non-small cell lung cancer. The chain combines TRBV5-1 with TRBJ1-1; TRBD1 agrees at 7 bases. The sequences come from lung tumor tissue, collected at surgery. CDR3 coding DNA: TGCGCCAGCAACCGACAGGGTGGCGGAACTGAAGCTTTCTTT. Protein product: CASNRQGGGTEAFF.